This passage covers 12 T cell receptor beta chains from one sample sequenced in a study of memory CD4+ T cells and cytomegalovirus serostatus. The assay was immunoSEQ multiplex PCR, and TCRdb's table has in-frame clones only and misses some. The sample yields approximately 74,000 clones, about 70% seen once. The sort gate was single viable CD3+CD4+CD8-CD45RO+ cells for memory CD4+ T cells. Sequences were obtained from memory CD4+ T cells from blood. The source is an adult in good health and CMV-seropositive.

This clone occurred a few times. The chain employs TRBV2 and TRBJ2-3; D may be TRBD2 (6 bases). Per the germline V gene, CDR1 is SNHLY and CDR2 is FYNNEI. V lost 6 bases and J lost 5, with 15 bases in between. The CDR3 covers 14 residues. CDR3 DNA: TGTGCCAGCAGCCGCGGACTAAAGGGAGATACGCAGTATTTT. This codes for CASSRGLKGDTQYF.

The rearrangement links TRBV29-1 to TRBJ2-4; 8 positions agree with TRBD1. The CDR3 is made up of 13 amino acids. The germline V gene has CDR1 SQVTM and CDR2 ANQGSEA. J was trimmed by 8 bases and V by 5 bases; bases with no gene match: 8. In nucleotides, the CDR3 is TGCAGCGTTCAGTTCAACAGGGGGGACATTCAGTACTTC. Residues: CSVQFNRGDIQYF.

J is TRBJ1-1 and V is TRBV5-1, with 8 bases identical to TRBD1. This CDR3 has 15 residues. From germline, CDR1 is SGHRS and CDR2 YFSETQ. Trimming at V came to 3 bases and at J to 4 bases, leaving 8 bases not matched to a gene. The CDR3 is CASSSRTGGSTEAFF. The CDR3 DNA sequence: TGCGCCAGCAGCTCGAGAACAGGGGGGAGCACTGAAGCTTTCTTT.

This chain connects TRBV27 to TRBJ1-1, with a possible D match to TRBD1 (5 bases). Germline-derived CDR1 and CDR2 are MNHEY and SMNVEV (reference sequence). The CDR3 is made up of 15 amino acids. The ends were cut back, 6 bases at V and 7 bases at J, with 21 bases in the middle. CDR3 sequence reads: CASSLGRGGPGEAFF. The CDR3 nucleotides are TGTGCCAGCAGCCTAGGTCGGGGGGGACCCGGTGAAGCTTTCTTT.

This clone was counted a few times. The V gene is TRBV28, the J gene TRBJ2-3, with TRBD2 matching 12 bases. Germline V CDR1 and CDR2: MDHEN, SYDVKM. CDR3 size: 18 residues. Trimming took 5 bases from V and 3 from J; bases not matched to a gene: 12. CDR3 sequence reads: CASSPTHLAGGSTDTQYF. In nucleotides, the CDR3 is TGTGCCAGCAGTCCAACCCACCTAGCGGGGGGGAGTACAGATACGCAGTATTTT.

This clone came up once. The chain recombines TRBV6-5 with TRBJ1-2; TRBD1 is a possible D gene (5 bases). There are 14 residues in the CDR3. Trimming cost V 2 bases and J 8 bases, with 15 bases left between them. Germline V lookup: CDR1 MNHEY, CDR2 SVGAGI. This chain's CDR3 is CASSYGGSLKGYTF. CDR3 sequence (DNA): TGTGCCAGCAGTTACGGGGGGTCCTTAAAGGGCTACACCTTC.

V and J are TRBV11-2 and TRBJ2-2; TRBD2 matches at 7 bases. Trimming at V came to 9 bases and at J to 4 bases, leaving 8 bases not matched to a gene. CDR3 size: 14 residues. CDR1 is SGHAT, CDR2 FQNNGV, per germline. DNA of the CDR3: TGTGCCAGTACCCCGACTAGCCGCACCGGGGAGCTGTTTTTT. Amino acids: CASTPTSRTGELFF.

This chain connects TRBV28 to TRBJ2-5, with 7 nucleotides matching TRBD2. This CDR3 spans 15 amino acids. In germline, CDR1 is MDHEN, CDR2 SYDVKM. The V segment lost 3 bases and the J segment 10 bases; nucleotides outside the gene matches: 14. DNA of the CDR3: TGTGCCAGCAGTTTTGGAGCGGGGCGGTTTGGGGACCAGTACTTC. Translated: CASSFGAGRFGDQYF.

This clone was picked up a small number of times. The chain recombines TRBV5-5 with TRBJ2-2; 7 nucleotides agree with TRBD2. The V gene end was trimmed by 0 bases and the J gene end by 5 bases; junction bases not matched to a gene: 7. Germline-derived CDR1 and CDR2 are SGHKS and YYEKEE (reference sequence). The CDR3 consists of 16 residues. The CDR3 DNA reads TGTGCCAGCAGCTTGGGGCGACTAGCAGGGACCGGGGAGCTGTTTTTT. Translated, it gives CASSLGRLAGTGELFF.

V gene TRBV2 combines with J gene TRBJ2-3; D possibly corresponds to TRBD2 (5 bases). Germline V CDR1 and CDR2: SNHLY, FYNNEI. The CDR3 length is 13 residues. The V gene lost 7 bases and the J gene lost 2 bases, with 10 bases spanning the gap. In DNA form, the CDR3 reads TGTGCCAGCACGCGCGGGCCCACAGATACGCAGTATTTT. This codes for CASTRGPTDTQYF.

V and J are TRBV10-3 and TRBJ2-2; D is perhaps TRBD2 (6 bases). There are 15 residues in the CDR3. Germline assignment: CDR1 ENHRY and CDR2 SYGVKD. Trimming pared 4 bases from V and 4 bases from J, leaving 13 bases between. The DNA for the CDR3 is TGTGCCATCAGTGCCGGGAGTTCGGCCACCGGGGAGCTGTTTTTT. Encoded protein: CAISAGSSATGELFF.

Worth noting for this clone: A read error may produce the germline difference seen at one junction end. V and J are TRBV27 and TRBJ2-6, with D unclear. CDR1 and CDR2 (germline): MNHEY, SMNVEV (reference sequence). CDR3 length: 12 residues. The CDR3 DNA reads as TGTGCCAGCAGCACTGGGACCAACGTCCTGACTTTC. Translating it yields CASSTGTNVLTF.